These 28 T cell receptor beta chains were all obtained from the same sample, sequenced in a study of blood T cell repertoires in COVID-19 (dated by TCRdb to about 2020). The library was made by the immunoSEQ multiplex PCR assay. TCRdb provides this immuneACCESS table in a form limited to in-frame rearrangements. Some clones are lacking; in checked studies, under half of them reflect an unresolved V gene, and why the rest are absent is not known. The sample includes about 170,000 clones, with approximately 82% observed a single time. The biggest ten clones account for 3.6% of the sample. The sequenced sample consisted of PBMCs or T cells enriched from blood (not recorded which). Every receptor here comes from a woman between 50 and 59 years old in a cohort exposed to, infected with or recovered from COVID-19 (not recorded which).

This clone has just one count. The gene calls are TRBV19 and TRBJ1-6; D perhaps matches TRBD1 (6 bases). CDR3 length: 13 amino acids. V was trimmed by 11 bases and J by 5 bases, leaving 13 bases between them. Germline V CDR1 and CDR2: LNHDA, SQIVND (reference sequence). The CDR3 DNA follows: TGTGCCGGGAGGGACACCGATAATTCACCCCTCCACTTT. Translation gives CAGRDTDNSPLHF.

The rearrangement uses TRBV10-2 and TRBJ1-5; D perhaps matches TRBD1 (5 bases). This CDR3 region has 14 residues. Germline V gives CDR1 WSHSY, CDR2 SAAADI. Trimming pared 2 bases from V and 6 bases from J, leaving 11 bases between. The CDR3 DNA reads as TGCGCCAGCAGTGAGCTGCAGGGCGGTCAGCCCCAGCATTTT. Protein sequence: CASSELQGGQPQHF.

The CDR3 spells CASIGDRTSGANVLTF. In DNA, the CDR3 is TGTGCCAGTATAGGGGACAGGACCTCTGGGGCCAACGTCCTGACTTTC. The rearrangement uses TRBV19 and TRBJ2-6; TRBD1 agrees at 8 bases. The CDR3 spans 16 residues. Germline values: CDR1 LNHDA, CDR2 SQIVND (reference sequence). The junction had 5 bases not matched to a gene; V was cut back by 7 bases and J by 0 bases.

This chain joins TRBV9 and TRBJ2-5; a weak D match, TRBD2 (6 bases). CDR1 and CDR2 (germline): SGDLS, YYNGEE. The CDR3 sequence is 15 residues long. Trimming removed 4 bases from V and 2 bases from J, with 15 bases in between. For the CDR3, the DNA is TGTGCCAGCAGCCGGGGGTCTAGAACTCAAGAGACCCAGTACTTC. Its protein product is CASSRGSRTQETQYF. The whole variable domain, remainder taken from reference TRBV9 and TRBJ2-5, is DSGVTQTPKHLITATGQRVTLRCSPRSGDLSVYWYQQSLDQGLQFLIQYYNGEERAKGNILERFSAQQFPDLHSELNLSSLELGDSALYFCASSRGSRTQETQYFGPGTRLLVL.

The rearrangement links TRBV5-4 to TRBJ2-3, with TRBD2 matching over 14 bases. V shed 2 bases, J shed 5 bases, and the junction held 1 base outside the gene matches. Germline assignment: CDR1 SGHNT and CDR2 YYREEE (reference sequence). This CDR3 region has 15 residues. CDR3 loop: CASSFGTSGRDTQYF. The CDR3 nucleotides are TGTGCCAGCAGCTTCGGGACTAGCGGGAGAGATACGCAGTATTTT.

The chain is built from TRBV28 and TRBJ2-3; 10 positions match TRBD1. Germline CDR1 reads MDHEN; CDR2 reads SYDVKM. This CDR3 spans 16 amino acids. V lost 5 bases, J lost 2 bases, and 7 bases stayed unmatched. CDR3 amino acids: CASSVGQGRNTDTQYF. Here the CDR3 DNA reads TGTGCCAGCAGTGTGGGACAGGGGCGTAACACAGATACGCAGTATTTT.

The V gene is TRBV5-1, the J gene TRBJ1-1; D not certain. This CDR3 has 13 amino acids. The V end was cut by 5 bases, the J end by 1 base, with 9 bases between. Germline V gene sequence: CDR1 SGHRS, CDR2 YFSETQ. CDR3 sequence reads: CASRETGNTEAFF. CDR3 nucleotides: TGCGCCAGCAGGGAGACTGGGAACACTGAAGCTTTCTTT.

The CDR3 nucleotides are TGTGCCAGTAGTACCGCCACAGGGGGCTACAATCAGCCCCAGCATTTT. It translates to CASSTATGGYNQPQHF. The chain carries TRBV19 and TRBJ1-5; 9 nucleotides line up with TRBD1. V lost 4 bases, J lost 3 bases, and 7 bases stayed unmatched. The V gene's germline CDR1 is LNHDA and CDR2 SQIVND (reference sequence). The CDR3 length is 16 residues.

The chain uses TRBV25-1 and TRBJ2-7, with 9 bases matching TRBD1. This CDR3 comprises 15 residues. CDR1 MGHDK and CDR2 SYGVNS come from the germline V gene. J gave up 2 bases and V 3 bases, and 5 bases lay outside the gene matches. The CDR3 DNA sequence: TGTGCCAGCAGTGACGGACAGGGGTTTCCCTACGAGCAGTACTTC. This codes for CASSDGQGFPYEQYF.

Here the CDR3 DNA reads TGTGCCAGCAGTTTAAACCCGCGGGGTGAGCAGTTCTTC. It yields the protein CASSLNPRGEQFF. The chain has TRBV12-3 or TRBV12-4 and TRBJ2-1, with D possibly matching TRBD2 (6 bases). V was clipped by 2 bases and J by 9 bases, with 11 bases between them. The CDR3 contains 13 residues.

The chain combines TRBV10-3 with TRBJ1-3, with TRBD1 identical over 12 bases. The V gene's germline CDR1 is ENHRY and CDR2 SYGVKD. V lost 6 bases and J lost 1; bases outside the gene matches: 10. The CDR3 consists of 18 residues. CDR3 DNA: TGTGCCATCAGAACCGGGACAGGGGGCGTTTTATCTGGAAACACCATATATTTT. It is translated as CAIRTGTGGVLSGNTIYF.

This clone appeared a few times. V and J are TRBV6-5 and TRBJ2-3, with D perhaps matching TRBD2 (5 bases). V gave up 7 bases and J gave up 2 bases, with 16 bases separating them. Germline values: CDR1 MNHEY, CDR2 SVGAGI. The CDR3 covers 15 residues. CDR3 sequence reads: CASTLDGGPTDTQYF. CDR3 sequence (DNA): TGTGCCAGCACCCTTGACGGAGGACCCACAGATACGCAGTATTTT.

This clone came up once. This chain connects TRBV19 to TRBJ2-3; possibly TRBD2 for D (6 bases). Trimming left V 4 bases short and J 8 bases short, with 10 bases between. The CDR3 totals 12 residues. Germline CDR1 is LNHDA and CDR2 is SQIVND (reference sequence). The CDR3 region is CASSSGAGTQYF. The CDR3 nucleotides read TGTGCCAGTAGTAGCGGGGCGGGTACGCAGTATTTT. The full variable domain, rest sourced from reference TRBV19 and TRBJ2-3, is DGGITQSPKYLFRKEGQNVTLSCEQNLNHDAMYWYRQDPGQGLRLIYYSQIVNDFQKGDIAEGYSVSREKKESFPLTVTSAQKNPTAFYLCASSSGAGTQYFGPGTRLTVL.

V gene TRBV7-9 combines with J gene TRBJ2-6; D perhaps matches TRBD1 (6 bases). Germline V gene lookup returns CDR1 SEHNR and CDR2 FQNEAQ (reference sequence). V was pared by 2 bases and J by 3 bases, with 11 bases between. The CDR3 totals 16 residues. The CDR3 sequence is CASSLLGAGGANVLTF. DNA of the CDR3: TGTGCCAGCAGCTTACTGGGGGCAGGTGGGGCCAACGTCCTGACTTTC.

The gene calls are TRBV11-2 and TRBJ2-7; 10 bases are shared with TRBD2. This CDR3 comprises 15 residues. The germline V gene has CDR1 SGHAT and CDR2 FQNNGV. J gave up 3 bases and V 4 bases, and 6 bases lay outside the gene matches. CDR3 nucleotide sequence: TGTGCCAGCAGCTCTGGGACTAGCGAGATCTACGAGCAGTACTTC. Translation gives CASSSGTSEIYEQYF.

This sequence joins TRBV5-1 and TRBJ2-4; 9 nucleotides agree with TRBD2. Germline V gene data show CDR1 as SGHRS and CDR2 as YFSETQ. Germline trimming cut 6 bases from V and 5 bases from J; bases unmatched to any gene: 9. This CDR3 comprises 15 residues. The CDR3 here is CASKQGGGAENIQYF. The CDR3 DNA is TGCGCCAGCAAGCAAGGCGGGGGGGCCGAAAACATTCAGTACTTC.

The J gene is TRBJ1-2, the V gene TRBV4-1; tentatively, D is TRBD1 (5 bases). The CDR3 extends over 11 amino acids. The ends were cut back, 4 bases at V and 9 bases at J, with 9 bases in the middle. CDR1 is MGHRA and CDR2 is YSYEKL in the germline V gene. The CDR3 sequence is CASSRADSYTF. The CDR3 DNA reads TGCGCCAGCAGCCGTGCGGACAGCTACACCTTC.

CDR3 region: CASSVGGTVNTEAFF. CDR3 nucleotides: TGTGCCAGCAGCGTAGGCGGGACAGTGAACACTGAAGCTTTCTTT. The chain employs TRBV9 and TRBJ1-1, with TRBD1 identical over 7 bases. Germline CDR1 and CDR2: SGDLS and YYNGEE. The V segment lost 0 bases and the J segment 0 bases; nucleotides outside the gene matches: 2. CDR3 length equals 15 residues.

The V and J genes are TRBV13 and TRBJ2-1; the match to TRBD1 covers 10 bases. CDR1 is PRHDT and CDR2 is FYEKMQ in the germline V gene (reference sequence). The CDR3 has 15 residues. V shed 4 bases, J shed 12 bases, and the junction held 12 bases outside the gene matches. This CDR3 is CASSSAGTGAQGQFF. The CDR3 DNA reads as TGTGCCAGCAGCTCGGCGGGGACAGGGGCCCAGGGGCAGTTCTTC.

V is TRBV11-3 and J is TRBJ2-2; the D gene is possibly TRBD1 (6 bases). V lost 5 bases, J lost 8 bases, and 15 bases lay in between. This CDR3 has 14 residues. The germline gives CDR1 SGHNT, CDR2 YENEEA. This CDR3 is CASSTGWASGELFF. In DNA, the CDR3 is TGTGCCAGCAGCACAGGGTGGGCTTCTGGGGAGCTGTTTTTT.

V usage is TRBV9 and J usage is TRBJ2-1; TRBD1 agrees at 7 bases. Looked up from germline, CDR1 is SGDLS and CDR2 is YYNGEE. This CDR3 has 14 residues. V lost 4 bases to trimming and J lost 3 bases; unmatched junction nucleotides: 4. The CDR3, as DNA: TGTGCCAGCAGCTCAGACAGGGTCTACAATGAGCAGTTCTTC. Translated, it gives CASSSDRVYNEQFF.

The rearrangement joins TRBV6-5 to TRBJ2-1; TRBD2 matches at 10 bases. Germline CDR1 and CDR2: MNHEY and SVGAGI. V dropped 6 bases and J dropped 4; count of bases not matched to a gene: 6. This CDR3 is built from 15 residues. Here the CDR3 DNA reads TGTGCCAGCAGACCCCCACTAGCGGGATACAATGAGCAGTTCTTC. This sequence encodes CASRPPLAGYNEQFF.

V usage is TRBV7-2 and J usage is TRBJ2-5; D might be TRBD2 (6 bases). The CDR3 runs 13 residues. Trimming took 6 bases from V and 5 from J, leaving 13 bases between them. The germline V gene encodes CDR1 SGHTA and CDR2 FQGNSA. CDR3 in amino acids: CASSPRGRETQYF. The DNA for the CDR3 is TGTGCCAGCAGTCCCAGAGGGAGGGAGACCCAGTACTTC.

V gene TRBV18 combines with J gene TRBJ2-7, with D possibly TRBD1 on 6 matching bases. Germline CDR1 and CDR2: KGHSH and LQKENI. V was cut by 1 base and J by 2 bases, with 15 bases left in between. This CDR3 has 16 residues. Written as DNA, the CDR3 is TGTGCCAGCTCACCACTATCTACCGGACAGACCTACGAGCAGTACTTC. Amino acids: CASSPLSTGQTYEQYF.

This clone was detected once. This rearrangement joins TRBV5-5 to TRBJ2-1; D is unresolved. The CDR3 runs to 15 residues. Germline assignment: CDR1 SGHKS and CDR2 YYEKEE (reference sequence). Deletions cut 4 bases from V and 2 bases from J, with 13 bases between. The CDR3: CASSTREVTYNEQFF. The DNA of the CDR3 is TGTGCCAGCAGCACCCGTGAGGTTACCTACAATGAGCAGTTCTTC.

The chain joins TRBV28 to TRBJ2-7; D gene unclear. The germline gives CDR1 MDHEN, CDR2 SYDVKM. This CDR3 is 19 amino acids long. Trimming removed 3 bases at V and 1 base at J, with 25 bases between. CDR3 protein: CASSFIGDTSVYTSYEQYF. In nucleotides, the CDR3 is TGTGCCAGCAGTTTTATTGGCGATACAAGCGTTTACACTTCCTACGAGCAGTACTTC.

This rearrangement joins TRBV5-1 to TRBJ2-7; possible D gene TRBD1, 5 bases. V was shortened by 2 bases and J by 7 bases, with 10 bases between the two germline ends. The CDR3 has 12 amino acids. From germline, CDR1 is SGHRS and CDR2 YFSETQ. The CDR3 DNA is TGCGCCAGCAGCTTTGGGGCGGAGGAGCAGTACTTC. As protein: CASSFGAEEQYF.

V and J are TRBV19 and TRBJ2-2; 7 bases line up with TRBD2. Germline V lookup: CDR1 LNHDA, CDR2 SQIVND (reference sequence). The CDR3 is 13 residues long. J lost 7 bases, V lost 5 bases, and 4 bases had no gene match. The chain's CDR3 is CASSPTGGGELFF. DNA for the CDR3: TGTGCCAGTAGTCCTACGGGGGGCGGGGAGCTGTTTTTT.